These 21 T cell receptor beta chains came from one sample sequenced in a study of CD8+CD57+ T cells in acquired aplastic anemia. Genomic DNA acted as the template from which TCR beta VDJ combination and CDR3 sequence profiling were carried out. Via MiXCR, TCRdb re-called the reads, giving one row per CDR3 protein. The sample lists some 180,000 distinct CDR3 sequences, 46% occurring once. Sequenced: sorted CD4+, CD8+, or CD8+CD57+ T cells (not recorded which) from PBMCs. The receptors come from a human donor in good health.

This clonotype was found once. The J gene is TRBJ2-5, the V gene TRBV7-6; 10 bases are shared with TRBD2. Germline V gene lookup returns CDR1 SGHVS and CDR2 FNYEAQ. V lost 0 bases, J lost 1 base, and 5 bases stayed unmatched. The length of the CDR3 is 17 residues. DNA of the CDR3: TGTGCCAGCAGCTTAGCTGGAACTAGCGGGACCCAAGAGACCCAGTACTTC. Translated: CASSLAGTSGTQETQYF. The full variable domain, completed using reference TRBV7-6 and TRBJ2-5, is GAGVSQSPRYKVTKRGQDVALRCDPISGHVSLYWYRQALGQGPEFLTYFNYEAQQDKSGLPNDRFSAERPEGSISTLTIQRTEQRDSAMYRCASSLAGTSGTQETQYFGPGTRLLVL.

This rearrangement joins TRBV7-8 to TRBJ2-2, with 13 bases identical to TRBD2. CDR1 is SGHVS and CDR2 is FQNEAQ in the germline V gene. Trimming at V came to 4 bases and at J to 6 bases, leaving 5 bases not matched to a gene. This CDR3 is built from 16 residues. CDR3 in DNA: TGTGCCAGCAGCTCCCAGACTAGCGGGGGGCCCGGGGAGCTGTTTTTT. Its protein product is CASSSQTSGGPGELFF.

This clonotype occurred many times. The CDR3 DNA reads TGTGCCAGCAGTTTCAACGGGGCTGGAAACACCATATATTTT. It specifies CASSFNGAGNTIYF. V usage is TRBV12-3 or TRBV12-4 and J usage is TRBJ1-3; D ambiguous. Trimming took 3 bases from V and 2 from J, leaving 8 bases between them. The CDR3 is made up of 14 amino acids.

This rearrangement joins TRBV7-3 to TRBJ2-3; perhaps D is TRBD1 or TRBD2 (5 bases each). The CDR3 is 15 residues long. Looked up from germline, CDR1 is SGHTA and CDR2 is FQGTGA. With 4 bases removed from V and 4 bases from J, the gap between germline ends came to 15 bases. The CDR3 sequence is CASSSGASRADTQYF. The CDR3 DNA is TGTGCCAGCAGCTCCGGGGCTAGCAGGGCAGATACGCAGTATTTT.

Remarks on this clonotype: This is likely a read error, given that the CDR3 carries no conserved phenylalanine or tryptophan at its end. The V call is TRBV27, the J call TRBJ1-5; D gene unclear. CDR3 length: 13 residues. Trimming took 2 bases from V and 7 from J, leaving 9 bases between them. Germline V gene sequence: CDR1 MNHEY, CDR2 SMNVEV (reference sequence). CDR3 in DNA: TGTGCCAGCAGTTTAAGAGAGGGACAGCCCCAGCATCTT. It translates to CASSLREGQPQHL.

This clonotype was seen once. A read error may explain this, as a much larger clone is one base away. This chain links TRBV10-3 with TRBJ2-7; D assignment may be TRBD1 or TRBD2 (5 bases each). Per the germline V gene, CDR1 is ENHRY and CDR2 is SYGVKD. Between the trimmed V and J ends, which lost 10 bases and 6 bases, there was a span of 22 bases. The CDR3 extends over 14 amino acids. The CDR3 sequence: CASSIRDGNCEQYF. The CDR3 region has the DNA TGTGCCAGCAGCATAAGGGACGGAAACTGCGAGCAGTACTTC.

This clonotype appeared many times. This chain uses TRBV29-1 with TRBJ2-3; 7 bases are a match to TRBD1. The CDR3 is 14 residues long. Trimming at V came to 4 bases and at J to 0 bases, leaving 4 bases not matched to a gene. Germline CDR1 and CDR2: SQVTM and ANQGSEA. The CDR3 sequence is CSVGGTVSTDTQYF. DNA of the CDR3: TGCAGCGTTGGAGGGACAGTTAGCACAGATACGCAGTATTTT.

The rearrangement joins TRBV10-2 to TRBJ2-1; 8 positions match TRBD2. Germline V gene lookup returns CDR1 WSHSY and CDR2 SAAADI. This CDR3 contains 14 residues. J was trimmed by 5 bases and V by 6 bases; bases with no gene match: 6. The DNA of the CDR3 is TGCGCCAGCAGAACGGGGGGGACTAACAATGAGCAGTTCTTC. This sequence encodes CASRTGGTNNEQFF.

The V gene is TRBV7-9, the J gene TRBJ1-1; 9 bases are shared with TRBD1. CDR1 and CDR2 from the germline V gene are SEHNR and FQNEAQ (reference sequence). This CDR3 region has 15 residues. J lost 3 bases, V lost 3 bases, and 5 bases had no gene match. CDR3 region: CASSLVQGADTEAFF. The CDR3 nucleotides read TGTGCCAGCAGCTTGGTACAGGGGGCGGACACTGAAGCTTTCTTT.

This chain uses TRBV29-1 with TRBJ1-2; the D is unclear. Per germline, CDR1 SQVTM and CDR2 ANQGSEA. The CDR3 spans 12 residues. The germline V and J ends were trimmed by 6 bases and 6 bases, with 14 bases remaining between them. The DNA for the CDR3 is TGCAGCGTGGTCGTTGGAGTGGATGGCTACACCTTC. This encodes CSVVVGVDGYTF.

V gene TRBV24-1 combines with J gene TRBJ2-3; the match to TRBD2 covers 11 bases. This CDR3 region has 17 residues. The junction had 9 bases not matched to a gene; V was cut back by 4 bases and J by 4 bases. Germline CDR1 KGHDR, CDR2 SFDVKD. In DNA, the CDR3 is TGTGCCACCAGTGACCCACTAGCGGGAGAGCCGTCAGATACGCAGTATTTT. It translates to CATSDPLAGEPSDTQYF.

The V gene is TRBV20-1, the J gene TRBJ2-5, with D maybe TRBD1 (6 bases). Trimming took off 3 bases at V and 5 bases at J, with 10 bases between the two ends. Looked up from germline, CDR1 is DFQATT and CDR2 is SNEGSKA (reference sequence). CDR3 size: 12 residues. The DNA for the CDR3 is TGCAGTGCTAGTGTCACAGGGGAGACCCAGTACTTC. This codes for CSASVTGETQYF.

The chain links TRBV4-1 to TRBJ1-4; weak D call: TRBD1 (5 bases). V lost 0 bases to trimming and J lost 8 bases, with 19 bases between them. The CDR3 covers 17 residues. In germline, CDR1 is MGHRA, CDR2 YSYEKL. This CDR3 reads CASSQDLWGRVREKLFF. The CDR3 region has the DNA TGCGCCAGCAGCCAAGATCTCTGGGGCCGGGTTAGGGAAAAACTGTTTTTT.

The table lists this clonotype with a few counts. The chain links TRBV3-1 to TRBJ2-2; D remains ambiguous. CDR3 length: 12 amino acids. The germline CDR1 and CDR2 sequences are LGHDT and YNNKEL (reference sequence). Trimming shortened V by 4 bases and J by 5 bases, and 5 bases separated the two germline ends. The DNA of the CDR3 is TGTGCCAGCAGCCGTTCGACCGGGGAGCTGTTTTTT. The encoded protein is CASSRSTGELFF.

The gene calls are TRBV6-2 or TRBV6-3 and TRBJ1-5; 10 bases map to TRBD1. V lost 2 bases to trimming and J lost 0 bases; unmatched junction nucleotides: 7. In germline, CDR1 is MNHEY, CDR2 SVGEGT. This CDR3 spans 18 amino acids. CDR3 protein: CASSYETGGPYSNQPQHF. DNA for the CDR3: TGTGCCAGCAGTTACGAGACAGGGGGCCCATATAGCAATCAGCCCCAGCATTTT.

The chain recombines TRBV10-1 with TRBJ2-5; no clear D. V dropped 2 bases and J dropped 5 bases, with 15 bases sitting between them. This CDR3 is 15 amino acids long. Germline V gives CDR1 WNHNN, CDR2 SYGVQD (reference sequence). The CDR3 here is CASSEGAALRETQYF. The CDR3 DNA sequence: TGCGCCAGCAGTGAGGGTGCCGCGCTGAGGGAGACCCAGTACTTC.

This clonotype was recorded at least ten times. The genes are TRBV10-1 and TRBJ2-3; the match to TRBD2 covers 14 bases. The J segment lost 3 bases and the V segment lost 11 bases, leaving 13 bases of the junction unmatched. The CDR3 is 17 residues long. CDR1 is WNHNN, CDR2 SYGVQD, per germline (reference sequence). This chain's CDR3 is CAASGLAGVTVTDTQYF. The CDR3 DNA sequence: TGCGCCGCCTCGGGACTAGCGGGAGTAACAGTTACAGATACGCAGTATTTT.

This clonotype occurred many times. The CDR3 DNA reads TGTGCCAGCAGTGACAGGGTGATGTCTAAGGGCAATCAGCCCCAGCATTTT. It specifies CASSDRVMSKGNQPQHF. J is TRBJ1-5 and V is TRBV2, with TRBD1 as a possible D gene (5 bases). This CDR3 is 17 amino acids long. Trimming took 3 bases from V and 2 from J, leaving 17 bases between them. Germline CDR1 reads SNHLY; CDR2 reads FYNNEI. The variable domain in full, with the rest retrieved from reference TRBV2 and TRBJ1-5, is EPEVTQTPSHQVTQMGQEVILRCVPISNHLYFYWYRQILGQKVEFLVSFYNNEISEKSEIFDDQFSVERPDGSNFTLKIRSTKLEDSAMYFCASSDRVMSKGNQPQHFGDGTRLSIL.

This clonotype was recorded many times. The gene calls are TRBV5-1 and TRBJ2-1; D gene unclear. The CDR3 contains 15 residues. The ends were cut back, 2 bases at V and 4 bases at J, with 13 bases in the middle. Germline CDR1 SGHRS, CDR2 YFSETQ. The CDR3 region has the DNA TGCGCCAGCAGCTTAGGCGGCGAGGCATACAATGAGCAGTTCTTC. Encoded protein: CASSLGGEAYNEQFF.

This clonotype was counted ten times or more. The chain recombines TRBV20-1 with TRBJ2-2; 9 bases are shared with TRBD1. CDR1 and CDR2 (germline): DFQATT, SNEGSKA (reference sequence). After removal of 0 bases from V and 2 bases from J, the junction contained 4 bases not matched to a gene. CDR3 length: 16 residues. The CDR3 spells CSARDWGQGNTGELFF. The CDR3 DNA sequence: TGCAGTGCTAGAGATTGGGGACAGGGTAACACCGGGGAGCTGTTTTTT.

The chain employs TRBV24-1 and TRBJ1-5; D is perhaps TRBD1 (5 bases). This CDR3 has 14 amino acids. Trimming took 2 bases from V and 3 from J, leaving 7 bases between them. CDR1 KGHDR and CDR2 SFDVKD come from the germline V gene. The CDR3 loop reads CATSDSGDNQPQHF. CDR3 bases: TGTGCCACCAGTGATTCGGGGGACAATCAGCCCCAGCATTTT.